This record concerns one T cell receptor (beta chain) sequence. Assay: immunoSEQ multiplex PCR; the TCRdb copy retains only in-frame clones and omits some. The profile shows some 3,400 clones, over 65% of them singletons. The record originates from a study of preoperative IRX-2 immunotherapy in early breast cancer. The treatment is: preoperative locoregional IRX-2 cytokine immunotherapy. Preoperative locoregional IRX-2 cytokine immunotherapy was tested in the phase Ib source study. Germline values: CDR1 SQVTM, CDR2 ANQGSEA. The ends were cut back, 6 bases at V and 5 bases at J, with 11 bases in the middle. The CDR3 consists of 12 residues.

The chain joins TRBV29-1 to TRBJ2-1; D might be TRBD1 or TRBD2, each matching 5 bases. The source was tumor tissue, collected after IRX-2 immunotherapy. This receptor was identified in a human donor with breast cancer. CDR3 region: CSVRVEDNEQFF. CDR3 nucleotide sequence: TGCAGCGTCAGGGTGGAGGACAATGAGCAGTTCTTC.